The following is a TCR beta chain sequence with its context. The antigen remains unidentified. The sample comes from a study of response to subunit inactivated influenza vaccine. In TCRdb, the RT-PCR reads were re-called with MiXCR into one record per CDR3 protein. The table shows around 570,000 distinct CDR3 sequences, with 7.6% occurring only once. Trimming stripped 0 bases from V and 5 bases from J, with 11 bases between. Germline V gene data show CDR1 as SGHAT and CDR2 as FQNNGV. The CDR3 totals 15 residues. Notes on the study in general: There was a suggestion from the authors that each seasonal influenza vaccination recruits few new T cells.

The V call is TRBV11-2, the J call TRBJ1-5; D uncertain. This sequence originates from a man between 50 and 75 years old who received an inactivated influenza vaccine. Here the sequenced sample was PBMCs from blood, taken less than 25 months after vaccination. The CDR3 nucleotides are TGTGCCAGCAGCTTAGATGCGGGATTGCATCAGCCCCAGCATTTT. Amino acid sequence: CASSLDAGLHQPQHF.